This is a list of T cell receptor beta chains from one sample in a study of T cell responses to AZD1222 COVID-19 vaccine. Sequencing used immunoSEQ multiplex PCR; TCRdb keeps in-frame clones, though not all of them. The sample gives 130,000 or so clones, over 90% of which show up once; approximately 7% is in the top ten. This material consisted of peripheral blood, taken on day 0 of AZD1222 vaccination. The receptors shown here come from an adult in good health. The CDR3 runs from the conserved cysteine through the conserved F or W. D genes are given only for firm matches. Rows give clone size only sometimes, using once, few, many, or a class for an expanded clone.

J gene	clone size	V gene	D gene	CDR3 DNA	CDR3 protein
TRBJ1-5	-	TRBV11-2	-	TGTGCCAGCAGCTTAGAGAGCAATCAGCCCCAGCATTTT	CASSLESNQPQHF
TRBJ2-7	-	TRBV7-3	-	TGTGCCAGCAGCGCATTTCCTTCCTACGAGCAGTACTTC	CASSAFPSYEQYF
TRBJ1-1	-	TRBV5-8	-	TGTGCCAGCAGCTTGGTAACTGAAGCTTTCTTT	CASSLVTEAFF
TRBJ2-2	-	TRBV6-5	-	TGTGCCAGCCGGAGGGAGACCGGGGAGCTGTTTTTT	CASRRETGELFF
TRBJ2-7	-	TRBV18	-	TGTGCCAGCTCAGAGGGACCACACCGCGAGCAGTACTTC	CASSEGPHREQYF
TRBJ1-5	-	TRBV6-2/TRBV6-3	-	TGTGCCAGCAGCCCTAGACGCGTCCGAGACTATAGCAATCAGCCCCAGCATTTT	CASSPRRVRDYSNQPQHF
TRBJ1-4	once	TRBV5-6	-	TGTGCCAGCAGCTCGTTACAGGGAATCGCGGCGGAACTGTTTTTT	CASSSLQGIAAELFF
TRBJ2-7	-	TRBV27	-	TGTGCCAGCAGTCGAGGAGACCCCCCCTACGAGCAGTACTTC	CASSRGDPPYEQYF
TRBJ1-6	-	TRBV10-3	TRBD1	TGTGCCACGATGGGACAGGGGAATTCACCCCTCCACTTT	CATMGQGNSPLHF
TRBJ2-3	-	TRBV10-2	TRBD2	TGCGCCAGCAGTGGAGGCGGGAGTATAGCAGATACGCAGTATTTT	CASSGGGSIADTQYF
TRBJ2-7	once	TRBV11-2	TRBD2	TGTGCCAGCAGCTTAGATCTAGCGGGAGCCTACGAGCAGTACTTC	CASSLDLAGAYEQYF
TRBJ2-6	-	TRBV6-5	TRBD1	TGTGCCAGCAGGACAGGGGGCTCTGGGGCCAACGTCCTGACTTTC	CASRTGGSGANVLTF
TRBJ2-2	-	TRBV19	TRBD2	TGTGCCAGTAGTACGGGACTAGCGGGAGGTCGCACCGGGGAGCTGTTTTTT	CASSTGLAGGRTGELFF
TRBJ1-1	-	TRBV6-5	TRBD1	TGTGCCAGCAGGAAAGGGGGCAACACTGAAGCTTTCTTT	CASRKGGNTEAFF
TRBJ1-1	once	TRBV3-1/TRBV3-2	TRBD1	TGTGCCAGCAGCCCTCACAGGGGGCAAATGGGCACTGAAGCTTTCTTT	CASSPHRGQMGTEAFF
TRBJ2-2	-	TRBV5-1	-	TGCGCCAGCAGCTCTGGACAAACCGGGGAGCTGTTTTTT	CASSSGQTGELFF
TRBJ2-3	-	TRBV28	TRBD1	TGTGCCAGCAGGGGACCGACAGGGATAACAGATACGCAGTATTTT	CASRGPTGITDTQYF
TRBJ2-1	-	TRBV7-2	TRBD2	TGTGCCAGCACCACCCCTCCGGTCTGGGGGGGAAGGGATGAGCAGTTCTTC	CASTTPPVWGGRDEQFF
TRBJ1-2	-	TRBV28	-	TGTGCCAGCAGTTTACAGATCTCCTATGGCTACACCTTC	CASSLQISYGYTF
TRBJ2-1	-	TRBV6-5	TRBD2	TGTGCCAGCAGTCTTAGCGGGGCCTTTTACAATGAGCAGTTCTTC	CASSLSGAFYNEQFF
TRBJ2-6	-	TRBV10-3	-	TGTGCCATCAGTGAACGGGTGCCCGGGGCCAACGTCCTGACTTTC	CAISERVPGANVLTF
TRBJ2-7	-	TRBV4-1	TRBD2	TGCGCCAGCAGCCGTGAGGTGGAGCGGGAGAAATCGGAGCAGTACTTC	CASSREVEREKSEQYF
TRBJ2-1	-	TRBV18	TRBD2	TGTGCCAGCTCACCTACTAGCGGAGCCTACAATGAGCAGTTCTTC	CASSPTSGAYNEQFF
TRBJ1-1	-	TRBV4-3	-	TGCGCCAGCAGCCAAAATCGTGCGTTCACTGAAGCTTTCTTT	CASSQNRAFTEAFF
TRBJ2-1	-	TRBV2	-	TGTGCCAGCACGACTGAGTCTTACAATGAGCAGTTCTTC	CASTTESYNEQFF
TRBJ2-7	once	TRBV3-1/TRBV3-2	-	TGTGCCAGCAGCCAAGATTGGGGGTCCCTCGAGCAGTACTTC	CASSQDWGSLEQYF
TRBJ2-5	-	TRBV7-9	TRBD2	TGTGCCAGCAGCTCCCGGACTAGCCAAGAGACCCAGTACTTC	CASSSRTSQETQYF
TRBJ2-7	-	TRBV28	-	TGTGCCAGCAGTCCCCCCGGGACACCGACCTACGAGCAGTACTTC	CASSPPGTPTYEQYF
TRBJ1-5	-	TRBV14	TRBD1	TGTGCCAGCAGCCCCCCGGACAGGGTATATAGCAATCAGCCCCAGCATTTT	CASSPPDRVYSNQPQHF
TRBJ2-7	-	TRBV5-5	TRBD1	TGTGCCAGCAGCTTTCGACAGGGGGCTTCCTACGAGCAGTACTTC	CASSFRQGASYEQYF
TRBJ1-1	-	TRBV5-1	TRBD1	TGCGCCAGCAGCCAAGGCGACAGGGAGGAGGAAGCTTTCTTT	CASSQGDREEEAFF
TRBJ1-1	-	TRBV7-8	-	TGTGCCAGCAGCCCGAGTCCGGTTTCCACTGAAGCTTTCTTT	CASSPSPVSTEAFF
TRBJ2-3	-	TRBV9	TRBD1	TGTGCCAGCAGCGTAGGGGGGACAGAGACAGATACGCAGTATTTT	CASSVGGTETDTQYF
TRBJ2-7	-	TRBV5-8	-	TGTGCCAGCAGCTTGGAAGGGCAGGGGAACTACGAGCAGTACTTC	CASSLEGQGNYEQYF
TRBJ2-1	-	TRBV11-2	-	TGTGCCAGCAGCCCGGGGATAGCGAGCTCCTACAATGAGCAGTTCTTC	CASSPGIASSYNEQFF
TRBJ2-3	-	TRBV6-2/TRBV6-3	TRBD1	TGTGCCAGCAGCCGTGGACAGGGCGCCTCAGATACGCAGTATTTT	CASSRGQGASDTQYF
TRBJ2-2	-	TRBV5-5	-	TGTGCCAGCAGCTTGGGCGACACCGGGGAGCTGTTTTTT	CASSLGDTGELFF
TRBJ1-5	-	TRBV15	-	TGTGCCACCGGTACAGGGCTGGGCAATCAGCCCCAGCATTTT	CATGTGLGNQPQHF
TRBJ2-6	-	TRBV18	-	TGTGCCAGCTCACCACCTGGGTCTGGGGCCAACGTCCTGACTTTC	CASSPPGSGANVLTF